The text below deals with one T cell receptor (beta chain). This sample stems from a study of graft-versus-host responses after intestinal transplantation. Overall study context: All recipients were given anti-thymocyte globulin induction, and tacrolimus and steroids were then administered for three to four years.

There are 15 residues in the CDR3. CDR1 and CDR2 (germline): SGHRS, YFSETQ. The V and J ends lost 3 bases and 1 base respectively, with 13 bases between them. This table comes from immunoSEQ multiplex PCR, and its TCRdb copy is limited to in-frame clones, with some not included. The sample has 80,000 or so clones, 92% seen once. The sequence derives from a human patient who received an intestinal transplant, so some T cells may come from the graft donor. The specimen comprised PBMCs, sampled 98 days after intestinal transplantation. The rearrangement links TRBV5-1 to TRBJ1-1; TRBD1 is a possible D gene (6 bases). The CDR3 spells CASSSSGGTNTEAFF. The DNA for the CDR3 is TGCGCCAGCAGCTCGTCGGGGGGCACGAACACTGAAGCTTTCTTT.